Below are 23 T cell receptor beta chains sequenced from a single sample in a study of spatial heterogeneity in lung cancer. In TCRdb, the 5' RACE reads were re-called with MiXCR into one record per CDR3 protein. The sample shows some 21,000 distinct CDR3 sequences, 3.3% of them seen only once. As for time point: sample taken at primary tumor resection. The starting material was PBMCs, obtained at surgery. The receptors shown here come from a female donor with early-stage non-small cell lung cancer.

This chain uses TRBV3-1 with TRBJ2-1, with 10 bases fitting TRBD2. The CDR3 sequence is 14 residues long. Trimming at V came to 3 bases and at J to 6 bases, leaving 2 bases not matched to a gene. In germline, CDR1 is LGHDT, CDR2 YNNKEL (reference sequence). Here the CDR3 reads CASSHLAGGNEQFF. The CDR3 nucleotides read TGTGCCAGCAGCCACTTAGCGGGAGGCAATGAGCAGTTCTTC.

This clonotype came up many times. The chain is built from TRBV5-5 and TRBJ2-1, with TRBD1 matching 7 bases. The V and J ends lost 5 bases and 4 bases, in that order; junction bases with no gene match: 3. Germline-derived CDR1 and CDR2 are SGHKS and YYEKEE (reference sequence). The CDR3 totals 13 residues. For the CDR3, the DNA is TGTGCCAGCAGATGGGACAGATACAATGAGCAGTTCTTC. It is translated as CASRWDRYNEQFF.

The table lists this clonotype with many counts. This chain links TRBV27 with TRBJ1-1; a weak D match, TRBD1 (6 bases). CDR1 and CDR2 from the germline V gene are MNHEY and SMNVEV (reference sequence). V was pared by 8 bases and J by 2 bases, with 15 bases between. The CDR3 has 14 residues. CDR3 coding DNA: TGTGCCAGCTTCTTCCGGGACACCAACACTGAAGCTTTCTTT. It is translated as CASFFRDTNTEAFF.

In this sample, this clonotype turned up many times. The chain recombines TRBV9 with TRBJ2-3; D is possibly TRBD2 (6 bases). Germline lookup yields CDR1 SGDLS and CDR2 YYNGEE. CDR3 size: 15 residues. The germline V and J ends were trimmed by 0 bases and 2 bases, with 10 bases remaining between them. This chain's CDR3 is CASSVEGGVTDTQYF. Here the CDR3 DNA reads TGTGCCAGCAGCGTAGAGGGCGGGGTCACAGATACGCAGTATTTT.

Only a few counts were recorded for this clonotype. The chain couples TRBV5-1 to TRBJ1-2; D unresolved. V was trimmed by 4 bases and J by 5 bases, leaving 9 bases between them. This CDR3 has 12 amino acids. Germline lookup yields CDR1 SGHRS and CDR2 YFSETQ. The CDR3 is CASSGNKYGYTF. The CDR3 DNA sequence: TGCGCCAGCAGCGGTAATAAGTATGGCTACACCTTC.

This clonotype was seen ten or more times. This rearrangement joins TRBV20-1 to TRBJ2-7, with 9 bases that match TRBD1. J gave up 5 bases and V 0 bases, and 14 bases lay outside the gene matches. The CDR3 length is 17 residues. From germline, CDR1 is DFQATT and CDR2 SNEGSKA (reference sequence). CDR3 sequence: CSARDSRSGTGSHEQYF. DNA of the CDR3: TGCAGTGCTAGAGATTCTAGATCCGGGACAGGGTCCCACGAGCAGTACTTC.

This clonotype has ten or more counts. The J gene is TRBJ1-3, the V gene TRBV6-6, with D unresolved. Trimming stripped 7 bases from V and 8 bases from J, with 15 bases between. This CDR3 has 13 residues. Germline lookup yields CDR1 MNHNY and CDR2 SVGAGI (reference sequence). The CDR3, as DNA: TGTGCCAGCAAGCGGGGTTCGGAAGACACCATATATTTT. It specifies CASKRGSEDTIYF.

The table lists this clonotype with many counts. The chain has TRBV6-5 and TRBJ2-3; the match to TRBD2 covers 10 bases. In germline, CDR1 is MNHEY, CDR2 SVGAGI. This CDR3 has 16 residues. Germline trimming cut 6 bases from V and 1 base from J; bases unmatched to any gene: 7. The CDR3, as DNA: TGTGCCAGCAGCCAGACCGGACTAGCGGGCACAGATACGCAGTATTTT. Its translation: CASSQTGLAGTDTQYF.

The sample holds many counts of this clonotype. The V and J genes are TRBV5-1 and TRBJ2-1; 14 bases fit TRBD2. The CDR3 runs 16 residues. Per the germline V gene, CDR1 is SGHRS and CDR2 is YFSETQ. V lost 3 bases to trimming and J lost 8 bases; unmatched junction nucleotides: 7. The CDR3 loop is CASSWTGTSGSDEQFF. In nucleotides, the CDR3 is TGCGCCAGCAGCTGGACCGGGACTAGCGGGAGTGATGAGCAGTTCTTC.

This clonotype appeared many times. V is TRBV20-1 and J is TRBJ2-7; D perhaps matches TRBD2 (5 bases). Germline lookup yields CDR1 DFQATT and CDR2 SNEGSKA (reference sequence). The CDR3 runs 16 residues. The V end was cut by 2 bases, the J end by 4 bases, with 21 bases between. This CDR3 reads CSARRGGPNYLYEQYF. The CDR3 nucleotides read TGCAGTGCTAGAAGAGGAGGACCCAACTACTTATACGAGCAGTACTTC.

At least ten counts were recorded for this clonotype. The chain joins TRBV11-1 to TRBJ2-1, with 12 bases matching TRBD2. Germline CDR1 SGHAT, CDR2 FQDESV (reference sequence). This CDR3 contains 16 residues. V shed 5 bases and J 4 bases; nucleotides not matched to a gene: 6. CDR3: CASSPTSGSRYNEQFF. As DNA, the CDR3 is TGTGCCAGCAGCCCGACTAGCGGGAGTCGGTACAATGAGCAGTTCTTC.

This clonotype occurred many times. This rearrangement joins TRBV6-5 to TRBJ2-7, with a tentative D call TRBD1 (5 bases). Germline CDR1 is MNHEY and CDR2 is SVGAGI. There are 13 residues in the CDR3. V lost 2 bases and J lost 2, with 7 bases in between. The CDR3: CASSYGRAYEQYF. The CDR3 nucleotides are TGTGCCAGCAGTTACGGCAGGGCCTACGAGCAGTACTTC.

This clonotype was recorded many times. The V gene is TRBV4-1, the J gene TRBJ2-1, with a possible D match to TRBD1 (5 bases). The CDR3 is made up of 13 amino acids. Trimming left V 1 base short and J 9 bases short, with 10 bases between. CDR1 MGHRA and CDR2 YSYEKL come from the germline V gene. This CDR3 reads CASSQVGASEQFF. The CDR3 DNA reads as TGCGCCAGCAGCCAAGTAGGGGCTTCTGAGCAGTTCTTC.

This clonotype was observed at least ten times. This chain links TRBV10-3 with TRBJ2-1; 9 positions match TRBD1. Germline V gives CDR1 ENHRY, CDR2 SYGVKD. Trimming removed 8 bases from V and 6 bases from J; junction bases left unmatched: 11. CDR3 length: 15 amino acids. This CDR3 reads CAIYSGTGFVNEQFF. For the CDR3, the DNA is TGTGCCATCTATTCCGGGACAGGGTTCGTCAATGAGCAGTTCTTC.

This clonotype is labeled as medium-sized. This chain uses TRBV29-1 with TRBJ2-3; a weak D match, TRBD2 (6 bases). Trimming cost V 4 bases and J 8 bases, with 19 bases left between them. The CDR3 contains 14 residues. Germline V gene data show CDR1 as SQVTM and CDR2 as ANQGSEA. CDR3 sequence: CSVGASAAEGTQYF. DNA of the CDR3: TGCAGCGTTGGGGCTAGCGCCGCGGAGGGTACGCAGTATTTT.

The genes are TRBV27 and TRBJ2-3; D remains ambiguous. This CDR3 has 18 residues. The V gene lost 1 base and the J gene lost 2 bases, with 19 bases spanning the gap. Germline CDR1 is MNHEY and CDR2 is SMNVEV (reference sequence). The CDR3 is CASSLLAWAVDITDTQYF. The CDR3 DNA follows: TGTGCCAGCAGTTTATTGGCGTGGGCGGTAGATATCACAGATACGCAGTATTTT.

At least ten counts were recorded for this clonotype. This sequence joins TRBV10-1 and TRBJ2-2; no clear D. V was pared by 2 bases and J by 5 bases, with 6 bases between. Germline CDR1 reads WNHNN; CDR2 reads SYGVQD (reference sequence). The CDR3 sequence is 13 residues long. CDR3 DNA: TGCGCCAGCAGTGAGAAGGAAACCGGGGAGCTGTTTTTT. It yields the protein CASSEKETGELFF.

The CDR3 reads CASSLDREEHYGYTF. CDR3 DNA sequence: TGTGCCAGCAGTTTGGACAGGGAAGAACACTATGGCTACACCTTC. The rearrangement links TRBV12-3 or TRBV12-4 to TRBJ1-2; 8 nucleotides align to TRBD1. Losses at the gene ends were 3 bases for V and 3 bases for J; bases not matched to a gene: 6. The CDR3 runs to 15 residues.

This clonotype appeared many times. This chain connects TRBV19 to TRBJ2-7, with no clear D. CDR3 size: 16 residues. V lost 10 bases and J lost 0, with 22 bases in between. Germline values: CDR1 LNHDA, CDR2 SQIVND (reference sequence). The CDR3 DNA reads as TGTGCCACCTCAAATCCGGGTCGCACGGCCTCCTACGAGCAGTACTTC. As protein: CATSNPGRTASYEQYF.

This clonotype was seen more than once but under ten times. This may arise from a read error, as a much more abundant clone is one base away. This chain links TRBV6-2 or TRBV6-3 with TRBJ2-3; a possible D gene is TRBD2 (6 bases). The CDR3 contains 12 residues. Germline V CDR1 and CDR2: MNHEY, SVGEGT. DNA for the CDR3: TGTGCCAGCCGTTTCCTGACTAGGGATGTCTTCTTT. It yields the protein CASRFLTRDVFF.

This clonotype appeared many times. The chain joins TRBV30 to TRBJ1-4; D gene uncertain. The CDR3 runs to 13 residues. CDR1 is GTSNPN, CDR2 SVGIG, per germline (reference sequence). V gave up 6 bases and J gave up 2 bases, with 10 bases separating them. The CDR3 DNA reads TGTGCCTGTGCAGGTTCGACTAATGAAAAACTGTTTTTT. It is translated as CACAGSTNEKLFF.

The table lists this clonotype with many counts. The rearrangement links TRBV27 to TRBJ2-3, with D possibly being TRBD1 or TRBD2 (6 bases each). Trimming shortened V by 4 bases and J by 2 bases, and 16 bases separated the two germline ends. CDR1 MNHEY and CDR2 SMNVEV come from the germline V gene (reference sequence). The CDR3 has 16 amino acids. CDR3 loop: CASSSQGRRVTDTQYF. CDR3 nucleotide sequence: TGTGCCAGCAGTTCCCAGGGGAGGAGAGTCACAGATACGCAGTATTTT.

Many counts were recorded for this clonotype. The gene calls are TRBV6-2 or TRBV6-3 and TRBJ2-7; 10 bases align to TRBD2. Trimming at V came to 3 bases and at J to 6 bases, leaving 5 bases not matched to a gene. From germline, CDR1 is MNHEY and CDR2 SVGEGT. This CDR3 comprises 14 residues. This CDR3 is CASSYVGLASEQYF. In DNA, the CDR3 is TGTGCCAGCAGTTATGTGGGACTAGCGAGCGAGCAGTACTTC.